These T cell receptor beta chains were read from a single sample in a study of control samples from healthy donors and cancer patients. The repertoire was sequenced with immunoSEQ multiplex PCR; TCRdb's copy has only in-frame clones and lacks some. The sample yields fewer than 90,000 clones, roughly 94% seen once. The sequenced material came from blood. These receptors were obtained from a middle-aged woman in good health. Both conserved end residues are part of each CDR3. Each record gives: clone size, V gene, D gene, J gene, CDR3 DNA, CDR3 protein. A D gene is named only where the DNA matches it firmly. Part of the rows lack a size; the others show once, few, many or a class for expanded clones.

-	TRBV6-6	TRBD1	TRBJ1-4	TGTGCCAGCAGTGGCACAGGGGATTCCGGTGAAAAACTGTTTTTT	CASSGTGDSGEKLFF
-	TRBV28	-	TRBJ2-1	TGTGCCAGCAGCCCGAAGTACAATGAGCAGTTCTTC	CASSPKYNEQFF
-	TRBV28	-	TRBJ1-2	TGTGCCAGCAGTGCTCCGGGCAGGGACTATCCGAATGAGGGCTACACCTTC	CASSAPGRDYPNEGYTF
once	TRBV11-2	-	TRBJ1-3	TGTGCCAGCAGCTTCTCAGGGGACAGAAACACCATATATTTT	CASSFSGDRNTIYF
few	TRBV3-1/TRBV3-2	TRBD1	TRBJ2-1	TGTGCCAGCACCCTAAGACAGGGTGCCTACAATGAGCAGTTCTTC	CASTLRQGAYNEQFF
-	TRBV6-2/TRBV6-3	-	TRBJ1-2	TGTGCCAGCAGCCCAGGGGTTGGCTACACCTTC	CASSPGVGYTF
-	TRBV11-3	-	TRBJ2-2	TGTGCCAGCAGCTTAGATAGTGACGGGGAGCTGTTTTTT	CASSLDSDGELFF
-	TRBV5-6	-	TRBJ1-2	TGTGCCAGCAGCTTGGGACAGGCCAACTATGGCTACACCTTC	CASSLGQANYGYTF
few	TRBV6-6	-	TRBJ1-1	TGTGCCAGCAGTTACTCTCAAACCACTGAAGCTTTCTTT	CASSYSQTTEAFF
once	TRBV28	TRBD2	TRBJ2-1	TGTGCCAGCAGTCCTAGCGGGGGAGCCTACAATGAGCAGTTCTTC	CASSPSGGAYNEQFF
-	TRBV4-1	-	TRBJ2-7	TGCGCCAGCAGTTGGGGAGTTGGGTCCTACGAGCAGTACTTC	CASSWGVGSYEQYF
-	TRBV19	-	TRBJ1-2	TGTGCCAGTAGCGTTGGGACCCTCTCGGCGGGGGCCCCTTATGGCTACACCTTC	CASSVGTLSAGAPYGYTF
once	TRBV3-1/TRBV3-2	TRBD1	TRBJ2-2	TGTGCCAGCAGCCAGAGACAGGGGGCCGGGGAGCTGTTTTTT	CASSQRQGAGELFF
-	TRBV7-2	-	TRBJ1-6	TGTGCCAGCAGCTTGGACCCGAATTCACCCCTCCACTTT	CASSLDPNSPLHF
-	TRBV3-1/TRBV3-2	TRBD2	TRBJ2-1	TGTGCCAGCAGCCAAGTTACTAGCGGGTACAATGAGCAGTTCTTC	CASSQVTSGYNEQFF
-	TRBV19	-	TRBJ2-5	TGTGCCAGTAGTACCGTAGAGAAGCCCCAAGAGACCCAGTACTTC	CASSTVEKPQETQYF
-	TRBV10-1	TRBD2	TRBJ2-5	TGCGCCAGCAGCCCTACTAGCGGGAGAGTCCTGGAGACCCAGTACTTC	CASSPTSGRVLETQYF